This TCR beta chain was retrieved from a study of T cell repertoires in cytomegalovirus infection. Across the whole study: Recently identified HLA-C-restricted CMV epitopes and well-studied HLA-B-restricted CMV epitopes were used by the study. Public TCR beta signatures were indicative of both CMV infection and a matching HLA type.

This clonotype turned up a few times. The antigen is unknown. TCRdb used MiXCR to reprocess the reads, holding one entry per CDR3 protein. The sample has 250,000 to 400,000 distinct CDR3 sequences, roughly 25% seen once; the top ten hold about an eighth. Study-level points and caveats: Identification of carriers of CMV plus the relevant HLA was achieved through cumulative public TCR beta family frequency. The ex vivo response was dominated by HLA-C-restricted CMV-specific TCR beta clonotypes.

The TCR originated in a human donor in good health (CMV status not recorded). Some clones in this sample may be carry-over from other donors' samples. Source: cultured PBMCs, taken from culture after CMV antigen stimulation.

CDR3 in DNA: TGCGCCAGCAGCCAAGACTCGGGGGTTAGGAATGAGCAGTTCTTC. Its protein product is CASSQDSGVRNEQFF. This rearrangement joins TRBV4-3 to TRBJ2-1, with a tentative D call TRBD2 (6 bases). Germline CDR1 reads LGHNA; CDR2 reads YSLEER. The V end was cut by 0 bases, the J end by 7 bases, with 13 bases between. CDR3 length: 15 amino acids.